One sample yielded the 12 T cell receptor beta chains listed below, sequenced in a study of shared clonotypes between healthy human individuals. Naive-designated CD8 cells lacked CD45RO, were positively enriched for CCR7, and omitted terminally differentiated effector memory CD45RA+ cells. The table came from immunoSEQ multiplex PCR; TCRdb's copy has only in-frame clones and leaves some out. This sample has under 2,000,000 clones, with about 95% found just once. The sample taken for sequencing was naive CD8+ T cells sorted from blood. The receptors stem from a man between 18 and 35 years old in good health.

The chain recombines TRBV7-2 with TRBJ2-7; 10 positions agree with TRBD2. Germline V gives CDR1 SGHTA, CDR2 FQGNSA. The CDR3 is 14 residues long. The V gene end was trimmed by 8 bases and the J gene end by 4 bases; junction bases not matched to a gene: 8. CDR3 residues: CASGYGLAAYEQYF. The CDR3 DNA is TGTGCCAGCGGCTACGGACTAGCGGCTTACGAGCAGTACTTC.

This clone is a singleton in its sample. The CDR3 spells CASSPQGGNGEQYF. CDR3 sequence (DNA): TGCGCCAGCAGCCCACAGGGAGGGAATGGCGAGCAGTACTTC. The chain has TRBV4-1 and TRBJ2-7; weak D call: TRBD2 (7 bases). The germline gives CDR1 MGHRA, CDR2 YSYEKL. The CDR3 consists of 14 residues. Trimming removed 4 bases at V and 6 bases at J, with 16 bases between.

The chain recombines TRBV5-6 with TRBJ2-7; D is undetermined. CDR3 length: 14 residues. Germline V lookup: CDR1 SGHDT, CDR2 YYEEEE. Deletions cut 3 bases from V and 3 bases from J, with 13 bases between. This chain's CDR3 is CASSSIQDLYEQYF. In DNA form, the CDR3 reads TGTGCCAGCAGCTCTATCCAAGATCTCTACGAGCAGTACTTC.

The CDR3 nucleotides read TGTGCCAAACAGGGACAGGACACTGAAGCTTTCTTT. Its translation is CAKQGQDTEAFF. This chain joins TRBV10-3 and TRBJ1-1; 8 bases agree with TRBD1. The CDR3 extends over 12 amino acids. J was trimmed by 3 bases and V by 10 bases; bases with no gene match: 4. From germline, CDR1 is ENHRY and CDR2 SYGVKD.

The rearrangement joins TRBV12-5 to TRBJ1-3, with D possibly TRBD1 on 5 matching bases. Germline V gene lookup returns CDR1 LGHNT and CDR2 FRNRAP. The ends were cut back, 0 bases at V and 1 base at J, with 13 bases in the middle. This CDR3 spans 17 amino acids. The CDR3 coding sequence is TGTGCTAGTGGTTTGGTGACCGGGACCGTGTCTGGAAACACCATATATTTT. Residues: CASGLVTGTVSGNTIYF. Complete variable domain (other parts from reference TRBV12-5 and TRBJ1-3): DARVTQTPRHKVTEMGQEVTMRCQPILGHNTVFWYRQTMMQGLELLAYFRNRAPLDDSGMPKDRFSAEMPDATLATLKIQPSEPRDSAVYFCASGLVTGTVSGNTIYFGEGSWLTVV.

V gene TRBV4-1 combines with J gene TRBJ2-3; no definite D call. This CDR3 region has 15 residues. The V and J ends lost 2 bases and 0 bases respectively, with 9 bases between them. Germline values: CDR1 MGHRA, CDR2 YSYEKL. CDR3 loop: CASSQPLGSTDTQYF. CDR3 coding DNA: TGCGCCAGCAGCCAACCTTTGGGGAGCACAGATACGCAGTATTTT.

DNA for the CDR3: TGTGCCAGCAGCTCCACGCGTGGGACTGAGCAGTTCTTC. Protein product: CASSSTRGTEQFF. The J gene is TRBJ2-1, the V gene TRBV7-2; D tentatively reads TRBD1 or TRBD2 (5 bases each). The CDR3 contains 13 residues. V lost 4 bases and J 9 bases, leaving 13 bases between the germline ends. The germline V gene encodes CDR1 SGHTA and CDR2 FQGNSA.

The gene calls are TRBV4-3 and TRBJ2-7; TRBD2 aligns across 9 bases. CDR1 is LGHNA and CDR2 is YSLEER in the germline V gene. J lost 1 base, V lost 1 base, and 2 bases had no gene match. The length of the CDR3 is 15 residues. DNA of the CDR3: TGCGCCAGCAGCCAAGTGCGGGGGGGATCCTACGAGCAGTACTTC. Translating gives CASSQVRGGSYEQYF.

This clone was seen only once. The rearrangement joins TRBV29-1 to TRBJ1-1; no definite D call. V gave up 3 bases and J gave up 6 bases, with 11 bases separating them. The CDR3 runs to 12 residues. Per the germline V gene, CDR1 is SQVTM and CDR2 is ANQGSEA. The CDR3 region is CSVEALGPEAFF. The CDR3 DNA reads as TGCAGCGTTGAGGCTTTGGGCCCTGAAGCTTTCTTT.

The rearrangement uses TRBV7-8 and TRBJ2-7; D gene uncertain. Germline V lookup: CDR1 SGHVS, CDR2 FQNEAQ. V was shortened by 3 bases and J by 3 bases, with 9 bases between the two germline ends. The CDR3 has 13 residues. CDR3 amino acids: CASSLSVYYEQYF. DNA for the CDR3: TGTGCCAGCAGCTTGAGCGTCTACTACGAGCAGTACTTC.

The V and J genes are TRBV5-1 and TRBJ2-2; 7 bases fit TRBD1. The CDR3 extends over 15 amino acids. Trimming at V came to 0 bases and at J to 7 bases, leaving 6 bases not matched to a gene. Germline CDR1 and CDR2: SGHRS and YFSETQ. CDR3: CASSLAGQAGGELFF. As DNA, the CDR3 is TGCGCCAGCAGCTTGGCCGGACAGGCCGGCGGGGAGCTGTTTTTT.

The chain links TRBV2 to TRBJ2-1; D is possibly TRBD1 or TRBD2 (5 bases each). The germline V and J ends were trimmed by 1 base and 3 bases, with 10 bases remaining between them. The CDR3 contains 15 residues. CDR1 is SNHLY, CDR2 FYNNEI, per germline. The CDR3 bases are TGTGCCAGCAGTGAAGGAAGCGGACACTACAATGAGCAGTTCTTC. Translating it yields CASSEGSGHYNEQFF.